This entry features one T cell receptor beta chain sequence. The CDR3 has 18 amino acids. The junction had 17 bases not matched to a gene; V was cut back by 2 bases and J by 2 bases. Germline V gene data show CDR1 as GTSNPN and CDR2 as SVGIG (reference sequence). This sample is part of a study of blood T cell repertoires in COVID-19. Study as a whole: Material from acute and convalescent COVID-19 was sourced from the United States, Italy and Spain. PBMCs, B-cell-depleted T cells, or T cells provided the cDNA or gDNA that made up the material.

Profiling relied on immunoSEQ multiplex PCR, and the TCRdb table lists in-frame clones only, not all of them. The sample lists about 440,000 clones, more than 70% occurring once. The source is a woman aged 50 to 60 with COVID-19, enrolled during active disease. The material sequenced was peripheral blood. The chain links TRBV30 to TRBJ1-2; 7 bases line up with TRBD1. The chain's CDR3 is CAWSPRRGQTLFNYGYTF. CDR3 nucleotides: TGTGCCTGGAGTCCCCGGCGGGGACAGACACTTTTCAACTATGGCTACACCTTC.